These 5 T cell receptor beta chains share one sample of origin, sequenced in a study of T-cell reconstitution after alpha-beta-depleted transplantation in children. Construction of the TCRbeta library involved unique molecular identifiers. MiXCR, applied by TCRdb to the PCR reads, yields one record per CDR3 protein. The table has 250,000 to 350,000 distinct CDR3 sequences, roughly 25% seen once. The sample was PBMCs, mostly from graft donor cells, taken 180 days after TCRalphabeta/CD19-depleted stem cell transplant. Receptors were obtained from a male patient under 18 who had a stem cell transplant for acute lymphoblastic leukemia, so the T cells may come from the graft donor.

The chain carries TRBV11-2 and TRBJ1-6; D might be TRBD1 (6 bases). This CDR3 is built from 18 residues. Germline V gene lookup returns CDR1 SGHAT and CDR2 FQNNGV. The ends were cut back, 2 bases at V and 0 bases at J, with 14 bases in the middle. For the CDR3, the DNA is TGTGCCAGCAGCTTAAGGGCAGGGGATAGCTCCTATAATTCACCCCTCCACTTT. As protein: CASSLRAGDSSYNSPLHF.

The chain combines TRBV3-1 with TRBJ2-1; D tentatively fits TRBD1 or TRBD2 (6 bases each). CDR1 is LGHDT and CDR2 is YNNKEL in the germline V gene (reference sequence). This CDR3 spans 13 amino acids. Trimming took off 2 bases at V and 10 bases at J, with 12 bases between the two ends. The CDR3 DNA is TGTGCCAGCAGCCAACCGGGGGCGGGCGAGCAGTTCTTC. Residues: CASSQPGAGEQFF.

V and J are TRBV6-2 or TRBV6-3 and TRBJ2-7, with D perhaps matching TRBD1 (6 bases). Trimming took 3 bases from V and 1 from J, leaving 10 bases between them. The CDR3 has 14 residues. Germline V gene data show CDR1 as MNHEY and CDR2 as SVGEGT. CDR3: CASSYPGASYEQYF. CDR3 in DNA: TGTGCCAGCAGTTATCCAGGGGCTTCCTACGAGCAGTACTTC.

The V call is TRBV20-1, the J call TRBJ2-1; TRBD2 matches at 9 bases. CDR1 and CDR2 (germline): DFQATT, SNEGSKA (reference sequence). Germline trimming cut 4 bases from V and 4 bases from J; bases unmatched to any gene: 11. CDR3 length: 16 amino acids. The CDR3 spells CSATTSTSGLYNEQFF. Written as DNA, the CDR3 is TGCAGTGCTACCACATCGACTAGCGGATTGTACAATGAGCAGTTCTTC.

This clonotype was counted a few times. The rearrangement uses TRBV27 and TRBJ2-7; D possibly matches TRBD1 or TRBD2 (6 bases each). The germline V gene encodes CDR1 MNHEY and CDR2 SMNVEV (reference sequence). The CDR3 length is 13 residues. The V gene lost 5 bases and the J gene lost 6 bases, with 14 bases spanning the gap. CDR3 protein: CASSDRGPFEQYF. In DNA form, the CDR3 reads TGTGCCAGCAGTGATCGGGGGCCTTTCGAGCAGTACTTC.